Below, 5 T cell receptor beta chains from the same sample are listed, as sequenced in a study of robustness of blood B and T cell sequencing. The template for TCR beta quantification was mRNA, not genomic DNA. A 5' template-switch oligo added a universal priming site during cDNA synthesis. A 12-nucleotide random UMI in the template-switch oligo labeled every cDNA molecule. A single record per CDR3 protein comes from TCRdb applying MiXCR to the PCR reads. The table records 3,500 to 4,000 distinct CDR3 sequences, around 50% of them present only once. Sequencing was carried out using peripheral blood. The receptor set was obtained from a human donor in good health.

The V gene is TRBV29-1, the J gene TRBJ2-7; D may correspond to TRBD1 or TRBD2 (6 bases each). Trimming removed 0 bases at V and 7 bases at J, with 10 bases between. From germline, CDR1 is SQVTM and CDR2 ANQGSEA. CDR3 length equals 12 residues. CDR3 region: CSVEEGAGEQYF. The CDR3 DNA is TGCAGCGTTGAAGAGGGGGCGGGGGAGCAGTACTTC.

The V call is TRBV4-2, the J call TRBJ2-7; D is unresolved. V lost 0 bases and J 3 bases, leaving 3 bases between the germline ends. The CDR3 length is 12 residues. The V gene's germline CDR1 is LGHNA and CDR2 YNFKEQ. This chain's CDR3 is CASSQDSYEQYF. DNA of the CDR3: TGTGCCAGCAGCCAAGACAGCTACGAGCAGTACTTC.

The rearrangement joins TRBV2 to TRBJ2-1, with D perhaps matching TRBD1 or TRBD2 (5 bases each). Germline CDR1 is SNHLY and CDR2 is FYNNEI. This CDR3 comprises 15 residues. Trimming pared 6 bases from V and 1 base from J, leaving 13 bases between. CDR3 DNA sequence: TGTGCCAGCAGGGCCGGGACCGGGTCCTACAATGAGCAGTTCTTC. The encoded protein is CASRAGTGSYNEQFF. Full variable domain (outside the CDR3, taken from reference TRBV2 and TRBJ2-1): EPEVTQTPSHQVTQMGQEVILRCVPISNHLYFYWYRQILGQKVEFLVSFYNNEISEKSEIFDDQFSVERPDGSNFTLKIRSTKLEDSAMYFCASRAGTGSYNEQFFGPGTRLTVL.

The genes are TRBV30 and TRBJ1-1; possibly TRBD1 for D (5 bases). This CDR3 spans 13 amino acids. V lost 5 bases and J 0 bases, leaving 10 bases between the germline ends. The germline CDR1 and CDR2 sequences are GTSNPN and SVGIG (reference sequence). CDR3 bases: TGTGCCTGGGAGAGACAGATGAACACTGAAGCTTTCTTT. Translation: CAWERQMNTEAFF. Complete variable domain (other parts from reference TRBV30 and TRBJ1-1): SQTIHQWPATLVQPVGSPLSLECTVEGTSNPNLYWYRQAAGRGLQLLFYSVGIGQISSEVPQNLSASRPQDRQFILSSKKLLLSDSGFYLCAWERQMNTEAFFGQGTRLTVV.

The genes are TRBV7-2 and TRBJ2-3; D unresolved. Trimming cost V 6 bases and J 6 bases, with 7 bases left between them. This CDR3 comprises 11 residues. Per the germline V gene, CDR1 is SGHTA and CDR2 is FQGNSA. The CDR3: CASRTRDTQYF. The CDR3, as DNA: TGTGCCAGCAGGACACGGGATACGCAGTATTTT.